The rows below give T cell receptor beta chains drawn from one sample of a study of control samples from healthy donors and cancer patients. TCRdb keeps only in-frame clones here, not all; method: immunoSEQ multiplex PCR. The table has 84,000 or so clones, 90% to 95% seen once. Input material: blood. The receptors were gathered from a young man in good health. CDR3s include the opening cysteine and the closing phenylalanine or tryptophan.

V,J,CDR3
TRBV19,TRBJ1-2,CASSIEGTGLAYGYTF
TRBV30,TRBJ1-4,CAWSVGLRNEKLFF
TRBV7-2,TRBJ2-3,CASSLAGAGRDTQYF
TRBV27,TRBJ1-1,CASSPSTGRTSTEAFF
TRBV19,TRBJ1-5,CASSQADNQPQHF
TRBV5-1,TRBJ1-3,CASSLAPTAGNTIYF
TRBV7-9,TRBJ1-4,CASSPRQGLGEKLFF
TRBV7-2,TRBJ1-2,CASRQRGQGYGYTF
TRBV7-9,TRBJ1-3,CASSLDGGRGNTIYF
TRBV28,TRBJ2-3,CASSFVVGLAGVADTQYF
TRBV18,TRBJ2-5,CASSQDVKETQYF
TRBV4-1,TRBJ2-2,CASSQDKGNSANTGELFF
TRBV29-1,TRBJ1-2,CSVEPGGYNYGYTF
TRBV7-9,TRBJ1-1,CASSLRQGGEAFF
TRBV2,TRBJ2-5,CASKFGETQYF
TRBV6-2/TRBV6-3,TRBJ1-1,CASSPVQGGTQNTEAFF
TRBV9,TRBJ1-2,CASSLTPLEGYTF
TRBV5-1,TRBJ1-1,CASSSRQGRGNTEAFF
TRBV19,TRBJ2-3,CASSITHGASSWGLDTQYF
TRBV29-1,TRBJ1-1,CSTLMNTEAFF
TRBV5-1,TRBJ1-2,CASSMGARTNYGYTF
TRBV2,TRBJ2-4,CASSAGGRNIQYF
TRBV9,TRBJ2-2,CASSPESTGELFF
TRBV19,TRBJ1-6,CASSIDRGNNSPLHF
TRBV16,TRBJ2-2,CASSQGGSGELFF
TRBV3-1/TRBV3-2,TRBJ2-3,CASSQDLASDTQYF
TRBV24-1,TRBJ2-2,CATSDQRTLTGELFF
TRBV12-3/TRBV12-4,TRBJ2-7,CASSWTSEHEQYF